This T cell receptor beta chain was recorded in a study of T cells of healthy individuals. TCRdb itself ran the 5' RACE reads through MiXCR, one entry per CDR3 protein. The sample contains 85,000 to 100,000 distinct CDR3 sequences, around 17% of which appear only once. V lost 0 bases to trimming and J lost 2 bases; unmatched junction nucleotides: 4. This CDR3 region has 15 residues. Germline assignment: CDR1 SGHNT and CDR2 YYREEE (reference sequence). In this sample, this clonotype turned up a few times. The genes are TRBV5-4 and TRBJ2-5; 7 nucleotides line up with TRBD2. The clonotype comes from a human donor in good health. CDR3 sequence: CASSLAAGQQETQYF. The CDR3 bases are TGTGCCAGCAGCTTGGCAGCGGGGCAGCAAGAGACCCAGTACTTC.